The rows below give T cell receptor beta chains drawn from one sample of a study of blood T cell repertoires in COVID-19. The data were produced by immunoSEQ multiplex PCR, yet TCRdb's version contains in-frame clones alone and is incomplete. The sample yields about 220,000 clones, over 75% seen once. Sequencing was performed on PBMCs or T cells enriched from blood (not recorded which). These receptors were collected from a woman aged 18 to 35 in a cohort exposed to, infected with or recovered from COVID-19 (not recorded which). Both conserved end residues are part of each CDR3. The order of the fields is V gene, D gene, J gene, clone size, CDR3 DNA, CDR3 protein. D genes are given only for firm matches. Clone size is given for some rows only: seen once, a few or many times, or a class if the clone is expanded.

>TRBV5-1|.|TRBJ1-1|.
TGCGCCAGCAGCACTAATGGGGGGGAGAACACTGAAGCTTTCTTT
CASSTNGGENTEAFF
>TRBV4-1|TRBD2|TRBJ2-2|.
TGCGCCAGCAGCCAAGATTTATTGGCAGGGAGGGACACCGGGGAGCTGTTTTTT
CASSQDLLAGRDTGELFF
>TRBV28|.|TRBJ1-1|.
TGTGCCAGCAGCCGCGTAGCCAGGGGCGTTACTGAAGCTTTCTTT
CASSRVARGVTEAFF
>TRBV7-3|.|TRBJ1-3|.
TGTGCCAGCAGCTTAAGTGGGAGGCCTGGAAACACCATATATTTT
CASSLSGRPGNTIYF
>TRBV7-9|TRBD2|TRBJ2-3|.
TGTGCCAGCAGCCCTGGGACTAGCGAGGGCACAGATACGCAGTATTTT
CASSPGTSEGTDTQYF
>TRBV5-6|.|TRBJ2-1|.
TGTGCCAGCAGCCCCGAGACTAGAGAGCAGTTCTTC
CASSPETREQFF
>TRBV14|TRBD1|TRBJ2-6|once
TGTGCCAGCAGCCAAGCTGAGGGGGCGTCGGACGGGGCCAACGTCCTGACTTTC
CASSQAEGASDGANVLTF
>TRBV18|TRBD1|TRBJ1-4|.
TGTGCCAGCTCACCGGGACAGGGAGATGAAAAACTGTTTTTT
CASSPGQGDEKLFF
>TRBV5-5|.|TRBJ1-5|.
TGTGCCAGCAGCTTGCGCAGTCATAGCAATCAGCCCCAGCATTTT
CASSLRSHSNQPQHF
>TRBV11-1|TRBD2|TRBJ2-3|.
TGTGCCAGCAGCCCATGGACTAGCGGGCTCACAGATACGCAGTATTTT
CASSPWTSGLTDTQYF
>TRBV11-3|.|TRBJ2-2|.
TGTGCCAGCAGCCCTATAGCGGAAAAGGGTTCCGGGGAGCTGTTTTTT
CASSPIAEKGSGELFF
>TRBV12-5|.|TRBJ1-1|.
TGTGCTAGTGTCTCTCGGGGAGAACTGAACACTGAAGCTTTCTTT
CASVSRGELNTEAFF
>TRBV25-1|.|TRBJ1-1|.
TGTGCCAGCGGATGGGCGGGAGAAGCTTTCTTT
CASGWAGEAFF
>TRBV5-4|.|TRBJ2-3|.
TGTGCCAGCAGCTTGACTAGCAGACGCACAGATACGCAGTATTTT
CASSLTSRRTDTQYF
>TRBV28|.|TRBJ2-4|.
TGTGCCAGCAGACCCACAGGGTATGAGGGAAACATTCAGTACTTC
CASRPTGYEGNIQYF
>TRBV28|.|TRBJ1-6|.
TGTGCCAGCAGTCGGGGGACCCCAAGCGATTCACCCCTCCACTTT
CASSRGTPSDSPLHF
>TRBV6-5|.|TRBJ1-2|.
TGTGCCAGCTCGGGGGAGAGGAACTATGGCTACACCTTC
CASSGERNYGYTF
>TRBV5-1|.|TRBJ1-2|.
TGCGCCAGCAGCTTGGGCTCAGGGGACTATGGCTACACCTTC
CASSLGSGDYGYTF
>TRBV3-1/TRBV3-2|TRBD1|TRBJ2-2|.
TGTGCCAGCAGCGGACAGGGGGCGACCGGGGAGCTGTTTTTT
CASSGQGATGELFF
>TRBV28|.|TRBJ1-2|.
TGTGCCAGCAGAGAACAGGTTACCTATGGCTACACCTTC
CASREQVTYGYTF
>TRBV7-8|.|TRBJ2-5|.
TGTGCCAGCGGCCCCGAAGCGGAAGAGACCCAGTACTTC
CASGPEAEETQYF
>TRBV29-1|TRBD1|TRBJ1-1|.
TGCAGCGTAGAGGGACAGATGAACACTGAAGCTTTCTTT
CSVEGQMNTEAFF
>TRBV7-6|TRBD1|TRBJ1-1|few
TGTGCCAGCAGCTTAGGACCCCGGGACAGGGGGCAGAACACTGAAGCTTTCTTT
CASSLGPRDRGQNTEAFF
>TRBV7-9|TRBD1|TRBJ1-3|.
TGTGCCAGCAGCTTCCCTGGACAGGGAATACCTAACTCTGGAAACACCATATATTTT
CASSFPGQGIPNSGNTIYF
>TRBV28|.|TRBJ1-2|.
TGTGCCAGCACCTTGCGGGGCAACTATGGCTACACCTTC
CASTLRGNYGYTF
>TRBV6-1|TRBD1|TRBJ1-2|.
TGTGCCAGCAGTGAGCGACAGGGCGATGGCTACACCTTC
CASSERQGDGYTF
>TRBV29-1|TRBD1|TRBJ1-2|.
TGCAGCTCTCGAGGAGGGGACAGCTATGGCTACACCTTC
CSSRGGDSYGYTF
>TRBV11-2|TRBD1|TRBJ2-1|.
TGTGCCAGCAGCCCCCAACAGGGGTCTTACAATGAGCAGTTCTTC
CASSPQQGSYNEQFF
>TRBV28|TRBD1|TRBJ1-5|.
TGTGCCAGCAGTACTACCGGGACAGGGGGCAATCAGCCCCAGCATTTT
CASSTTGTGGNQPQHF
>TRBV3-1/TRBV3-2|TRBD1|TRBJ1-1|.
TGTGCCAGCAGCCAAGAAGTCACAGGGGCAACTGAAGCTTTCTTT
CASSQEVTGATEAFF
>TRBV13|TRBD1|TRBJ1-2|.
TGTGCCAGCAGCGCCCCCGGGACAGGGCGCGGCTACACCTTC
CASSAPGTGRGYTF